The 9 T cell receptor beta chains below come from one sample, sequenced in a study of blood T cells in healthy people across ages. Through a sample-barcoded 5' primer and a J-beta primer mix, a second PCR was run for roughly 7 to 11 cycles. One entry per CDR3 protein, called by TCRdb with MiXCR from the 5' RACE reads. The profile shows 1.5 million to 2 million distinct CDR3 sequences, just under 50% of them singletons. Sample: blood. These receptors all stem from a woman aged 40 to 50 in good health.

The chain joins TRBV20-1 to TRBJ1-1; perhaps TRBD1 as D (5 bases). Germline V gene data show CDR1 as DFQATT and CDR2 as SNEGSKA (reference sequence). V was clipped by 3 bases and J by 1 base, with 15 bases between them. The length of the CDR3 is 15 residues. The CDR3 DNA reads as TGCAGTGCTAGTGGAGAGGGGTTGGGGAACACTGAAGCTTTCTTT. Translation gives CSASGEGLGNTEAFF.

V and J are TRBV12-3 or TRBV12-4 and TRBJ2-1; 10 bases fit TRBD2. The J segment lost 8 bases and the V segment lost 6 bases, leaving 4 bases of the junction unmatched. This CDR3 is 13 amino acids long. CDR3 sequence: CASRIAGGHEQFF. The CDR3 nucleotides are TGTGCCAGCAGGATAGCGGGGGGCCATGAGCAGTTCTTC.

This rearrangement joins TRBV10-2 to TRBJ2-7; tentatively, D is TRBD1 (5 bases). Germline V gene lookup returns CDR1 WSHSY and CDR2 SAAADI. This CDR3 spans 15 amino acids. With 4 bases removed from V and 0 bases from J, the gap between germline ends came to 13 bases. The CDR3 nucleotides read TGCGCCAGCAGTGGGACATCGGAAATCTCCTACGAGCAGTACTTC. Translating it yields CASSGTSEISYEQYF.

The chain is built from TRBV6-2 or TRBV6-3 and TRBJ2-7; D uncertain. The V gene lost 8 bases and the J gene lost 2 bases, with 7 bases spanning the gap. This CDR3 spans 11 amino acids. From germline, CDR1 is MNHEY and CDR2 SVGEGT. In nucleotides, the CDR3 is TGTGCCAGCTGGACCGCCTACGAGCAGTACTTC. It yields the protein CASWTAYEQYF.

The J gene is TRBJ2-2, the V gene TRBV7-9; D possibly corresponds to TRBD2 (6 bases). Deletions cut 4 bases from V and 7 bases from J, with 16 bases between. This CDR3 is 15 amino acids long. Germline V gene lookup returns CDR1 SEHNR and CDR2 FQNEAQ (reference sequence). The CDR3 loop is CASSYVTSSYGELFF. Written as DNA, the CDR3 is TGTGCCAGCAGCTACGTTACTAGCTCATACGGGGAGCTGTTTTTT. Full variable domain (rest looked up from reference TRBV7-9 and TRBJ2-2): DTGVSQNPRHKITKRGQNVTFRCDPISEHNRLYWYRQTLGQGPEFLTYFQNEAQLEKSRLLSDRFSAERPKGSFSTLEIQRTEQGDSAMYLCASSYVTSSYGELFFGEGSRLTVL.

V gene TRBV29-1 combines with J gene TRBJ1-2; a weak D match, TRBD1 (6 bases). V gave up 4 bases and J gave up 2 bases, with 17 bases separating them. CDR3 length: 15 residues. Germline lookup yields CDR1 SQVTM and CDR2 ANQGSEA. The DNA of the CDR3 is TGCAGCGTTGTCGGAGGGGGGGGCCGGAACTATGGCTACACCTTC. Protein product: CSVVGGGGRNYGYTF.

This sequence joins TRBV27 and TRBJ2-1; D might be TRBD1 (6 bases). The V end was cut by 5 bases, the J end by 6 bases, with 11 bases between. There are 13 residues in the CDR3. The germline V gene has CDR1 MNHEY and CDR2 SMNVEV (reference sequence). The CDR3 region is CASSTSGANEQFF. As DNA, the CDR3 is TGTGCCAGCAGTACCTCAGGGGCCAATGAGCAGTTCTTC.

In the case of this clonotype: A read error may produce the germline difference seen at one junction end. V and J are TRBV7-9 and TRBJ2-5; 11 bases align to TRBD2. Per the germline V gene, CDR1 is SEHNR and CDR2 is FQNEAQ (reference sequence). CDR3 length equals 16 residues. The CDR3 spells CASSYDSGGARETLYF. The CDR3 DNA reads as TGTGCCAGCAGCTACGATAGCGGGGGGGCCCGCGAGACCCTGTACTTC.

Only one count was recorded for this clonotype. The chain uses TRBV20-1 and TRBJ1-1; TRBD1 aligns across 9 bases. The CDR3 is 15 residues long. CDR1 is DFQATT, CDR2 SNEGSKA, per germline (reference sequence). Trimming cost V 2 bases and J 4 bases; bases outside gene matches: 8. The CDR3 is CSARNRQGDTTEAFF. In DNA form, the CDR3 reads TGCAGTGCTAGAAACCGACAGGGGGATACCACTGAAGCTTTCTTT.